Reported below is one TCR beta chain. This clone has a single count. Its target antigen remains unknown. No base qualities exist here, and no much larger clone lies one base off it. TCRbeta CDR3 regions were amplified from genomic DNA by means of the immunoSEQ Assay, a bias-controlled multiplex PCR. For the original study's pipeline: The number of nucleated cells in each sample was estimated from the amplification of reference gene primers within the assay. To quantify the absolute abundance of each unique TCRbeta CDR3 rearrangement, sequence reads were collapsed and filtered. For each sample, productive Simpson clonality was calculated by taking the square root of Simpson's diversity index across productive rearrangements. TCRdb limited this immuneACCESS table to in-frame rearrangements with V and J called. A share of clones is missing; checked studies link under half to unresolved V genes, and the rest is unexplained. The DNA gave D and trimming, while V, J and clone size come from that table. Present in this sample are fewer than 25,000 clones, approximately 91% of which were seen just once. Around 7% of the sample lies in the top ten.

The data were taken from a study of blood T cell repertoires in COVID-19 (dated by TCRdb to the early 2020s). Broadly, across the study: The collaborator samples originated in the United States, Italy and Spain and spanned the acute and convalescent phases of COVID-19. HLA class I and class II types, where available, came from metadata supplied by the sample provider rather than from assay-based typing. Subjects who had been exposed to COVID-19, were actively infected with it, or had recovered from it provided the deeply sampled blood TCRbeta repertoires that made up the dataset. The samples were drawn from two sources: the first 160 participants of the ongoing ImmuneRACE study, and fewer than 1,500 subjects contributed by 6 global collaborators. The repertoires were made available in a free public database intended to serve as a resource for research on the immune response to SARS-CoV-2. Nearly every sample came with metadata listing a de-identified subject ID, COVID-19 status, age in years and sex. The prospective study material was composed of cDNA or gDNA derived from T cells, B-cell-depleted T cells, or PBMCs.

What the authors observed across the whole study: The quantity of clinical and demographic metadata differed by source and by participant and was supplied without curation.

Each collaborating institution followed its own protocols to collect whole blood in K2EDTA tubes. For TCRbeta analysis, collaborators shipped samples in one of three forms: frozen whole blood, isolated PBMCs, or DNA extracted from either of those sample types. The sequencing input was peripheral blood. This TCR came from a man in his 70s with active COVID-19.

The DNA is TGCGCCAGCAGCCAAGATATAGCCAGAGATTACAATGAGCAGTTCTTC. Its protein reads: CASSQDIARDYNEQFF. This chain joins TRBV4-3 to TRBJ2-1; the D gene lacks a confident call. CDR1 and CDR2, per the germline V gene, are LGHNA and YSLEER. The CDR3 measures 16 amino acids from cysteine to phenylalanine. Only CDR3 DNA is held: 48 bases, read in frame from base 1. At the junction V is shortened by 0 bases and J by 4 bases, with 13 bases in between.